This T cell receptor beta chain appears in the sequencing data of a study of T cell changes during pregnancy in multiple sclerosis. Trimming at V came to 8 bases and at J to 8 bases, leaving 13 bases not matched to a gene. Germline CDR1 and CDR2: MNHEY and SMNVEV (reference sequence). The CDR3 runs 14 residues. Assay used: immunoSEQ multiplex PCR; TCRdb lists only in-frame clones, some missing. The table includes 15,000 to 20,000 clones, more than 75% detected once. Specimen: CD4+ T cells from peripheral blood mononuclear cells, collected in the first trimester of pregnancy. This TCR was sampled from a female donor in good health, enrolled as a control in a pregnancy study. V usage is TRBV27 and J usage is TRBJ1-2, with 8 bases that match TRBD1. The CDR3 protein is CASGTSAGGGGYTF. The CDR3, as DNA: TGTGCCAGCGGAACGTCGGCAGGGGGCGGGGGCTACACCTTC.